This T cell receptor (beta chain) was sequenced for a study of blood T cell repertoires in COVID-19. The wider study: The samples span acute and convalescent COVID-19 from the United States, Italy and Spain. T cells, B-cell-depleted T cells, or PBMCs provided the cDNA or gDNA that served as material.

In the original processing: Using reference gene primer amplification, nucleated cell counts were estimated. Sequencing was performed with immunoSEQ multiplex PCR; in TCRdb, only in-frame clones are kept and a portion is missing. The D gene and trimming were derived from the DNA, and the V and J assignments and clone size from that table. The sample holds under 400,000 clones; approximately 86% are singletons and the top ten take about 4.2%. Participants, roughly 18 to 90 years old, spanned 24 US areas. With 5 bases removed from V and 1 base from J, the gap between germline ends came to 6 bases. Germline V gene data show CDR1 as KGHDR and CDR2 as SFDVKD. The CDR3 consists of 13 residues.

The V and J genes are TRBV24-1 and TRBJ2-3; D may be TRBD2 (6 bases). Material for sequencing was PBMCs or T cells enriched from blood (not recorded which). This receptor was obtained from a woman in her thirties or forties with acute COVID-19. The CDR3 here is CATSGGGTDTQYF. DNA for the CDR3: TGTGCCACCAGTGGGGGGGGCACAGATACGCAGTATTTT.